These T cell receptor beta chains were read from a single sample in a study of cytomegalovirus exposure and HLA in healthy donors. The repertoire was sequenced with immunoSEQ multiplex PCR; TCRdb's copy has only in-frame clones and lacks some. The sample records about 140,000 clones, approximately 8.9% being singletons. The sequenced sample was PBMCs. The source of these receptors is a woman aged 40 to 50 in good health and CMV-seropositive. The conserved cysteine and the conserved F or W are not part of the CDR3 here. D genes are given only for firm matches.

j_call d_call v_call cdr3_aa
TRBJ1-6 TRBD1 TRBV6-5 ASTRQGHSGSPLH
TRBJ2-3 NA TRBV5-1 ASSLGLTSTDTQY
TRBJ1-3 NA TRBV7-2 ASRQYSGNTIY
TRBJ1-1 NA TRBV27 ASSRGQSQNTEAF
TRBJ1-5 NA TRBV10-3 AISEGGTAHQPQH
TRBJ1-1 NA TRBV7-9 ASSLGGWREPF
TRBJ1-2 TRBD1 TRBV27 ASRRTGGDYGYT
TRBJ1-2 TRBD1 TRBV7-9 ASSTGQGKGYT
TRBJ2-1 NA TRBV19 ASSIATENNEQF
TRBJ1-5 NA TRBV25-1 ASSESTDQPQH
TRBJ1-1 TRBD1 TRBV10-2 ASRRTGQSTEAF
TRBJ2-3 TRBD2 TRBV7-2 ASSFSGPSGTDTQY
TRBJ1-1 TRBD1 TRBV5-1 ASSWGQGTKDTEAF
TRBJ1-1 NA TRBV5-8 ASSSRGLGTEAF
TRBJ1-4 NA TRBV19 ASSIGQFDEKLF
TRBJ2-1 TRBD2 TRBV5-4 ASSLGSRGGNNEQF
TRBJ2-1 NA TRBV5-1 ASSLAGGPSYNEQF
TRBJ1-4 NA TRBV2 ASSEFTLAEKLF
TRBJ2-7 TRBD2 TRBV5-5 ASSPRLAGVYEQY
TRBJ2-5 TRBD2 TRBV2 ASSERTRGETQY